This T cell receptor (beta chain) was documented in a study of metastatic and nonmetastatic thyroid tumors. Study at large: Patients with malignant and benign thyroid disease provided blood and tumor or nodule tissue, whose repertoires were compared. Study-wide findings and caveats: Across blood and tumor, TCR beta diversity in malignant thyroid tumors was reportedly significantly higher than in benign nodules.

Germline V gene data show CDR1 as SGHTA and CDR2 as FQGNSA. V trimming: 6 bases; J trimming: 5 bases; junction bases outside the gene matches: 1. The CDR3 sequence is 14 residues long. Per the original methods: Construction of a distant-metastasis classifier for papillary thyroid cancer relied on CDR3 differences across clinicopathological groups. TCRdb reassembled clones from the PCR reads with MiXCR. TCRdb assigned the V and J calls; the authors' analysis was not used. The sample has approximately 41,000 clones, 28% seen once. This clone was observed many times. As yet, its antigen is unknown. No patient had received any treatment before thyroid surgery.

The chain carries TRBV7-2 and TRBJ1-6; TRBD1 agrees at 10 bases. The origin of this receptor is a male donor with papillary thyroid cancer or a benign thyroid nodule (not recorded which). Some clones in this sample may be carry-over from other donors' samples. Source material: blood. In DNA, the CDR3 is TGTGCCAGCAGGGGACAGGGGAATAATTCACCCCTCCACTTT. The encoded protein is CASRGQGNNSPLHF.